The rows below give T cell receptor beta chains drawn from one sample of a study of OX40 agonist ivuxolimab in advanced cancers. Produced via immunoSEQ multiplex PCR; TCRdb's table is partial and in-frame only. The sample includes about 79,000 clones, 90% seen only once; the top ten take 0.3% to 0.4%. The sample in question was CD4+ or CD8+ T cells sorted from blood, obtained in a trial of the OX40 agonist ivuxolimab. Receptor source: an adult with an advanced solid tumor such as melanoma, head and neck, liver or kidney cancer. Each CDR3 is given with its conserved first and last residue. A D gene is named only where the DNA matches it firmly. Size is stated for part of the rows, as once, few or many counts, or as a class when the clone is expanded.

clone_size	cdr3_length	v_call	d_call	j_call	cdr3_nt	cdr3_aa
few	15	TRBV11-2	TRBD2	TRBJ2-3	TGTGCCAGCAGCCCGGGACTAGCGGGGGGTGATACGCAGTATTTT	CASSPGLAGGDTQYF
once	13	TRBV13	-	TRBJ2-2	TGTGCCAGCAGCTTAGGTACCACCGGGGAGCTGTTTTTT	CASSLGTTGELFF
-	15	TRBV5-1	-	TRBJ1-4	TGCGCCAGCAGCTTGGGGGGGACGGCGAATGAAAAACTGTTTTTT	CASSLGGTANEKLFF
-	16	TRBV19	-	TRBJ2-3	TGTGCCAGTAGTACCTACCAGGGGTTTGGGACAGATACGCAGTATTTT	CASSTYQGFGTDTQYF
-	16	TRBV2	-	TRBJ1-6	TGTGCCAGCAGTGACCCTCCGGGGGGCAGGGAATCACCCCTCCACTTT	CASSDPPGGRESPLHF
-	14	TRBV10-1	-	TRBJ2-3	TGCGCCAGCAGTGAGGTCCCTGACACAGATACGCAGTATTTT	CASSEVPDTDTQYF
once	15	TRBV6-1	TRBD1	TRBJ2-3	TGTGCCAGCAGTGAGAGACAGGGGGCCACAGATACGCAGTATTTT	CASSERQGATDTQYF
-	13	TRBV6-5	-	TRBJ2-1	TGTGCCAGCAGGCGACTTCCCAACAATGAGCAGTTCTTC	CASRRLPNNEQFF
-	15	TRBV28	-	TRBJ1-2	TGTGCCAGCGGTCCCTTCCGGGACCCCAACTATGGCTACACCTTC	CASGPFRDPNYGYTF
-	17	TRBV5-5	TRBD2	TRBJ2-1	TGTGCCAGCAGCCCCTTAGCGGGGGGAAGCTCCTACAATGAGCAGTTCTTC	CASSPLAGGSSYNEQFF
-	19	TRBV10-1	TRBD2	TRBJ2-4	TGCGCCAGCATTCTAGTAAGGCGGGGGGCAAGAATAGCCAAAAACATTCAGTACTTC	CASILVRRGARIAKNIQYF
-	16	TRBV5-1	TRBD2	TRBJ2-3	TGCGCCAGCAGTCTCTTAGCGGGGGGTTTCACAGATACGCAGTATTTT	CASSLLAGGFTDTQYF
-	18	TRBV28	TRBD1	TRBJ1-5	TGTGCCAGCAGTTTATGGGGGACAGGAGCCGTTAGCAATCAGCCCCAGCATTTT	CASSLWGTGAVSNQPQHF
-	15	TRBV19	-	TRBJ1-5	TGTGCCAGTACCGAGGGACGGTATAGCAATCAGCCCCAGCATTTT	CASTEGRYSNQPQHF
-	16	TRBV5-4	-	TRBJ2-7	TGTGCCAGCAGCAGGCAGACAGGACTTAGCTCCTACGAGCAGTACTTC	CASSRQTGLSSYEQYF
-	14	TRBV5-8	TRBD1	TRBJ1-1	TGTGCCAGCACCGGGACAGGGGTAAACACTGAAGCTTTCTTT	CASTGTGVNTEAFF
-	17	TRBV19	-	TRBJ1-5	TGTGCCAGTAGTAGGGCAGGACTAACAGATAGCAATCAGCCCCAGCATTTT	CASSRAGLTDSNQPQHF
-	15	TRBV7-6	TRBD1	TRBJ2-1	TGTGCCAGCAGCTTCACAGGGGGGTCCTACAATGAGCAGTTCTTC	CASSFTGGSYNEQFF
-	17	TRBV2	TRBD1	TRBJ2-6	TGTGCCAGCAGTCCCAGGGGGAGAGACTCTGGGGCCAACGTCCTGACTTTC	CASSPRGRDSGANVLTF
-	16	TRBV10-1	TRBD1	TRBJ2-1	TGCGCCAGCACCGATCACAGGGGGATCCCCTACAATGAGCAGTTCTTC	CASTDHRGIPYNEQFF
-	12	TRBV28	-	TRBJ1-5	TGTGCCAGCAGTTTGGTCAATCAGCCCCAGCATTTT	CASSLVNQPQHF
-	13	TRBV29-1	-	TRBJ2-6	TGCAGCGTTTACCTTTCTGGGGCCAACGTCCTGACTTTC	CSVYLSGANVLTF
-	15	TRBV6-1	-	TRBJ1-4	TGTGCCAGCGGAAGGGACGGCTCAACTAATGAAAAACTGTTTTTT	CASGRDGSTNEKLFF
few	14	TRBV6-5	TRBD1	TRBJ2-5	TGTGCCAGCAGACCGACAGGGGGTGGGAAGACCCAGTACTTC	CASRPTGGGKTQYF
-	16	TRBV13	-	TRBJ1-4	TGTGCCAGCAGCCTGTACGGACCGACCGGTGGTGAAAAACTGTTTTTT	CASSLYGPTGGEKLFF
-	17	TRBV13	TRBD2	TRBJ2-7	TGTGCCAGCAGCTTTTCGCCGGGACTAGCGGTCCCCTACGAGCAGTACTTC	CASSFSPGLAVPYEQYF
-	14	TRBV7-6	-	TRBJ1-1	TGTGCCAGCAGCTTTTCTACAGACAACACTGAAGCTTTCTTT	CASSFSTDNTEAFF
-	12	TRBV7-9	-	TRBJ2-1	TGTGCCAGCAGCTTTACAGACAATGAGCAGTTCTTC	CASSFTDNEQFF
-	13	TRBV19	TRBD1	TRBJ1-3	TGTGCCAGTAGCGGGACAGCTGGAAACACCATATATTTT	CASSGTAGNTIYF